This T cell receptor beta chain was observed in a study of blood T cell repertoires in COVID-19. For the study at large: Researchers got acute and convalescent COVID-19 samples from the United States, Italy and Spain. The analysed material was cDNA or gDNA that came from T cells, B-cell-depleted T cells, or PBMCs.

The V gene's germline CDR1 is MDHEN and CDR2 SYDVKM. V lost 6 bases to trimming and J lost 4 bases, with 12 bases between them. CDR3 length: 13 residues. In the authors' methods: It was from reference gene primer amplification that nucleated cell counts were estimated. TCRdb's table, derived via immunoSEQ multiplex PCR, lists solely in-frame clones and lacks some. V and J calls and clone size come straight from that table; D and trimming were deduced from the DNA. Here the sample spans about 120,000 clones, 70% to 90% being singletons. The receptor comes from a man aged 40-50 years with acute or convalescent COVID-19. This sequence joins TRBV28 and TRBJ1-2; possible D gene TRBD1, 6 bases. Material: peripheral blood. CDR3 amino acids: CASRTTGSYGYTF. CDR3 nucleotides: TGTGCCAGCAGAACGACAGGAAGCTATGGCTACACCTTC.